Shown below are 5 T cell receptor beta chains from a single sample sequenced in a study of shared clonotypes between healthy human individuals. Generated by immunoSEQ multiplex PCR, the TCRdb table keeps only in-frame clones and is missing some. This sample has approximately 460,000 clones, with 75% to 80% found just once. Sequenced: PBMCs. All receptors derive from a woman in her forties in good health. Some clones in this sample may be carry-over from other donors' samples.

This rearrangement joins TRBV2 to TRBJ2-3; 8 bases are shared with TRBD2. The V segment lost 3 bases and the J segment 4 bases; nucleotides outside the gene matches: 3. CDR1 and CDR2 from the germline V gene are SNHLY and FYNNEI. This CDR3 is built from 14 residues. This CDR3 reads CASSDGAGADTQYF. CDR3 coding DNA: TGTGCCAGCAGTGATGGAGCGGGAGCAGATACGCAGTATTTT.

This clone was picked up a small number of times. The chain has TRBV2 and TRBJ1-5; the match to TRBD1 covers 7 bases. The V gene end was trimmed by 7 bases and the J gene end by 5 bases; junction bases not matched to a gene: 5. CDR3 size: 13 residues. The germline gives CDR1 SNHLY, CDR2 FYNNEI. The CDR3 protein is CASTRGMDQPQHF. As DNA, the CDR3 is TGTGCCAGCACCAGGGGGATGGATCAGCCCCAGCATTTT.

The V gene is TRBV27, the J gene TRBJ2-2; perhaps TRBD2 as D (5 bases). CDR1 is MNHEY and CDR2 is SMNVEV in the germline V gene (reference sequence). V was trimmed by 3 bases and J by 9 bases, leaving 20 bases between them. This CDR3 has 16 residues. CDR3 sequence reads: CASSFWSGVVKRELFF. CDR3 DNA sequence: TGTGCCAGCAGTTTCTGGTCCGGGGTGGTGAAGCGGGAGCTGTTTTTT.

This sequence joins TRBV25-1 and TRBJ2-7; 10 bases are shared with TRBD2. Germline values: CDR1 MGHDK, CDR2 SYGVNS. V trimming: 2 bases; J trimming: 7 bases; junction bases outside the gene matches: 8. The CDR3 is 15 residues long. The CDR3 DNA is TGTGCCAGCAGTGAACTAGCGGGAGAATATAATGAGCAGTACTTC. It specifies CASSELAGEYNEQYF.

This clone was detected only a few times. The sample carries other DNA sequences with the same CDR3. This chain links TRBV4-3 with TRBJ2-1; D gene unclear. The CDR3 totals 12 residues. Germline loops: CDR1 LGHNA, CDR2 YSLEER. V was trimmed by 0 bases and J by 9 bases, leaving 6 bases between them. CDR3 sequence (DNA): TGCGCCAGCAGCCAAGATTGGGGTGAGCAGTTCTTC. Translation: CASSQDWGEQFF.